The 23 T cell receptor beta chains presented below share a single source sample, sequenced in a study of T cell responses to AZD1222 COVID-19 vaccine (dated by TCRdb to the early 2020s). Explained via the paper, the time point label denotes: baseline before first vaccination. To prepare the library, the immunoSEQ multiplex PCR assay was applied. Drawn from immuneACCESS, this table holds only the in-frame rearrangements with V and J called that TCRdb kept. Clones are partly lost; checked studies trace under half to an unresolved V gene and leave the rest unexplained. This sample is represented by approximately 150,000 clones; roughly 91% of them were singletons. 4.5% to 5.5% of the sample is taken by the ten largest. This specimen was peripheral blood, taken on day 0 of AZD1222 vaccination. All receptors come from an adult in good health.

V gene TRBV7-2 combines with J gene TRBJ1-3; no reliable D call. Between the trimmed V and J ends, which lost 0 bases and 4 bases, there was a span of 10 bases. The CDR3 is 15 residues long. Germline lookup yields CDR1 SGHTA and CDR2 FQGNSA. The CDR3, as DNA: TGTGCCAGCAGCTTAGCGTCAGTCGCGGGAAACACCATATATTTT. Translated, it gives CASSLASVAGNTIYF.

The chain couples TRBV5-5 to TRBJ2-3; D remains unclear. Germline assignment: CDR1 SGHKS and CDR2 YYEKEE (reference sequence). Between the trimmed V and J ends, which lost 0 bases and 3 bases, there was a span of 8 bases. The CDR3 totals 14 residues. Written as DNA, the CDR3 is TGTGCCAGCAGCTTGGAGGGTTGGACAGATACGCAGTATTTT. Translating it yields CASSLEGWTDTQYF.

The genes are TRBV12-3 or TRBV12-4 and TRBJ2-7, with 8 positions matching TRBD1. V shed 7 bases and J 3 bases; nucleotides not matched to a gene: 5. CDR3 length: 13 residues. CDR3 bases: TGTGCCAGCACCCTAGGACAGGGCTACGAGCAGTACTTC. It yields the protein CASTLGQGYEQYF.

The V call is TRBV4-1, the J call TRBJ1-2; a weak D match, TRBD1 (6 bases). CDR1 is MGHRA, CDR2 YSYEKL, per germline. Trimming removed 1 base at V and 5 bases at J, with 11 bases between. The CDR3 runs to 14 residues. Here the CDR3 reads CASSQGAGVYGYTF. The CDR3 DNA reads as TGCGCCAGCAGCCAAGGGGCAGGGGTATATGGCTACACCTTC.

In this sample, this clone turned up once. The J gene is TRBJ1-3, the V gene TRBV7-9; TRBD1 might be the D (6 bases). This CDR3 comprises 15 residues. Germline CDR1 and CDR2: SEHNR and FQNEAQ (reference sequence). V was clipped by 1 base and J by 4 bases, with 11 bases between them. CDR3 nucleotide sequence: TGTGCCAGCAGCTTAGAGGGGGGGACCGGAAACACCATATATTTT. It is translated as CASSLEGGTGNTIYF.

This clone occurred once. The DNA for the CDR3 is TGTGCCTGGAGTGTACGACGGGAGCAGTTCTTC. It codes for CAWSVRREQFF. The rearrangement links TRBV30 to TRBJ2-1, with D uncertain. The CDR3 contains 11 residues. V was pared by 0 bases and J by 10 bases, with 7 bases between. Germline assignment: CDR1 GTSNPN and CDR2 SVGIG (reference sequence).

This chain connects TRBV7-8 to TRBJ1-2; 9 bases are a match to TRBD1. The CDR3 has 16 residues. Germline lookup yields CDR1 SGHVS and CDR2 FQNEAQ. The V segment lost 6 bases and the J segment 0 bases; nucleotides outside the gene matches: 8. The CDR3 loop reads CASSSGQGGSNYGYTF. The CDR3, as DNA: TGTGCCAGCAGTTCGGGACAGGGCGGTTCTAACTATGGCTACACCTTC.

The V gene is TRBV10-3, the J gene TRBJ2-7, with 8 positions matching TRBD2. The V and J ends lost 5 bases and 5 bases, in that order; junction bases with no gene match: 8. The CDR3 has 14 amino acids. CDR1 and CDR2 (germline): ENHRY, SYGVKD. The CDR3 sequence is CAISNGAGVNEQYF. CDR3 nucleotide sequence: TGTGCCATCAGTAACGGAGCGGGAGTAAACGAGCAGTACTTC.

The rearrangement uses TRBV5-1 and TRBJ1-1; 12 positions agree with TRBD1. CDR1 and CDR2 (germline): SGHRS, YFSETQ. The V and J ends lost 2 bases and 2 bases, in that order; junction bases with no gene match: 7. The CDR3 is 17 amino acids. In DNA form, the CDR3 reads TGCGCCAGCAGCTTCTATTCGGGACAGGGGGCCAACACTGAAGCTTTCTTT. Protein sequence: CASSFYSGQGANTEAFF. Using reference TRBV5-1 and TRBJ1-1 for the parts outside the CDR3, the full variable domain is KAGVTQTPRYLIKTRGQQVTLSCSPISGHRSVSWYQQTPGQGLQFLFEYFSETQRNKGNFPGRFSGRQFSNSRSEMNVSTLELGDSALYLCASSFYSGQGANTEAFFGQGTRLTVV.

CDR3 DNA: TGCAGTGCTAGAGTACAGCGGGGCTACACCTTC. Translation gives CSARVQRGYTF. J is TRBJ1-2 and V is TRBV20-1; D unresolved. Looked up from germline, CDR1 is DFQATT and CDR2 is SNEGSKA (reference sequence). V was trimmed by 1 base and J by 8 bases, leaving 8 bases between them. This CDR3 comprises 11 residues.

The V call is TRBV10-3, the J call TRBJ1-5; 7 positions agree with TRBD1. V shed 2 bases and J 5 bases; nucleotides not matched to a gene: 6. Germline CDR1 ENHRY, CDR2 SYGVKD. The CDR3 contains 15 residues. CDR3 sequence reads: CAISELWTGDQPQHF. CDR3 bases: TGTGCCATCAGTGAGCTCTGGACAGGAGATCAGCCCCAGCATTTT.

The V call is TRBV9, the J call TRBJ2-6; D is undetermined. Germline V CDR1 and CDR2: SGDLS, YYNGEE. Trimming cost V 4 bases and J 1 base, with 12 bases left between them. The CDR3 has 16 amino acids. The CDR3 reads CASSQARSSGANVLTF. The CDR3 coding sequence is TGTGCCAGCAGCCAGGCAAGGTCTTCTGGGGCCAACGTCCTGACTTTC.

The chain recombines TRBV6-2 or TRBV6-3 with TRBJ2-5; 12 bases are a match to TRBD2. Germline loops: CDR1 MNHEY, CDR2 SVGEGT. J lost 5 bases, V lost 5 bases, and 6 bases had no gene match. The length of the CDR3 is 15 residues. The CDR3 DNA reads as TGTGCCAGCAGTAAGACTAGCGGGAGAATGGAGACCCAGTACTTC. It encodes CASSKTSGRMETQYF.

The chain recombines TRBV11-2 with TRBJ1-3; D perhaps matches TRBD1 (5 bases). CDR1 SGHAT and CDR2 FQNNGV come from the germline V gene. V gave up 1 base and J gave up 0 bases, with 19 bases separating them. The CDR3 is made up of 19 amino acids. The CDR3 reads CASSLGSIWGRPSGNTIYF. In DNA, the CDR3 is TGTGCCAGCAGCTTAGGGTCGATCTGGGGCAGGCCCTCTGGAAACACCATATATTTT.

V usage is TRBV7-9 and J usage is TRBJ2-7, with D tentatively TRBD2 (6 bases). CDR3 length: 14 amino acids. Trimming shortened V by 5 bases and J by 2 bases, and 13 bases separated the two germline ends. Germline loops: CDR1 SEHNR, CDR2 FQNEAQ (reference sequence). The CDR3 spells CASSPRTTTYEQYF. In DNA form, the CDR3 reads TGTGCCAGCAGCCCCAGGACTACCACCTACGAGCAGTACTTC. The complete variable domain, with remaining parts taken from reference TRBV7-9 and TRBJ2-7, reads DTGVSQNPRHKITKRGQNVTFRCDPISEHNRLYWYRQTLGQGPEFLTYFQNEAQLEKSRLLSDRFSAERPKGSFSTLEIQRTEQGDSAMYLCASSPRTTTYEQYFGPGTRLTVT.

The rearrangement uses TRBV10-3 and TRBJ2-7, with a weak D call TRBD1 (5 bases). CDR1 and CDR2 (germline): ENHRY, SYGVKD. V lost 6 bases, J lost 3 bases, and 18 bases lay in between. The CDR3 loop spans 15 amino acids. CDR3 coding DNA: TGTGCCATCAGCTCTGGAAATGGCAGGGACTACGAGCAGTACTTC. Translating it yields CAISSGNGRDYEQYF.

Concerning this clone itself: Other DNA sequences in the sample encode the same CDR3. J is TRBJ2-7 and V is TRBV27; the D is unclear. The germline gives CDR1 MNHEY, CDR2 SMNVEV (reference sequence). This CDR3 spans 13 amino acids. V dropped 2 bases and J dropped 2 bases, with 7 bases sitting between them. CDR3 DNA: TGTGCCAGCAGTTTAGTGGGCCCCTACGAGCAGTACTTC. This translates into CASSLVGPYEQYF.

The chain recombines TRBV9 with TRBJ2-7; 7 bases align to TRBD2. Trimming cost V 3 bases and J 4 bases; bases outside gene matches: 7. CDR1 and CDR2 from the germline V gene are SGDLS and YYNGEE. This CDR3 region has 14 residues. Here the CDR3 reads CASSGGGSGYEQYF. As DNA, the CDR3 is TGTGCCAGCAGCGGTGGCGGGAGTGGTTACGAGCAGTACTTC.

The chain has TRBV6-5 and TRBJ1-1; no firm D call. V was clipped by 7 bases and J by 0 bases, with 15 bases between them. Germline V gene lookup returns CDR1 MNHEY and CDR2 SVGAGI. This CDR3 has 15 residues. The CDR3 protein is CASTFQLRLNTEAFF. The CDR3 nucleotides read TGTGCCAGCACCTTCCAATTGAGATTGAACACTGAAGCTTTCTTT.

The chain is built from TRBV7-8 and TRBJ2-7; the match to TRBD1 covers 8 bases. There are 15 residues in the CDR3. Unmatched junction bases numbered 15, after V lost 8 bases and J lost 6 bases. The V gene's germline CDR1 is SGHVS and CDR2 FQNEAQ. The CDR3 DNA reads as TGTGCCAGCGTCATTCCGGGACAGGAGGGATTCGAGCAGTACTTC. Its translation: CASVIPGQEGFEQYF.

The chain employs TRBV27 and TRBJ1-1; no clear D gene. The CDR3 runs to 14 residues. Germline CDR1 and CDR2: MNHEY and SMNVEV (reference sequence). Deletions cut 2 bases from V and 4 bases from J, with 11 bases between. The CDR3 loop reads CASSLGFFATEAFF. In DNA, the CDR3 is TGTGCCAGCAGTTTAGGGTTTTTTGCCACTGAAGCTTTCTTT.

The V and J genes are TRBV7-8 and TRBJ1-3; maybe TRBD1 (5 bases). The CDR3 covers 15 residues. The germline V and J ends were trimmed by 2 bases and 2 bases, with 10 bases remaining between them. Germline CDR1 reads SGHVS; CDR2 reads FQNEAQ. The CDR3 sequence is CASSLSADTGNTIYF. The CDR3 nucleotides read TGTGCCAGCAGCTTATCGGCGGACACTGGAAACACCATATATTTT.

This chain joins TRBV5-1 and TRBJ2-4; 7 bases are shared with TRBD1. V was clipped by 8 bases and J by 2 bases; unmatched bases: 7. The CDR3 has 14 amino acids. Germline V gene sequence: CDR1 SGHRS, CDR2 YFSETQ. CDR3 coding DNA: TGCGCCAGAGCGGAGGACAGGACCAAAAACATTCAGTACTTC. Translation: CARAEDRTKNIQYF.